This T cell receptor beta chain was recovered during a study of blood T cell repertoires in COVID-19. Across the whole study: COVID-19 samples, acute and convalescent, were from the United States, Italy and Spain.

There are a few counts of this clone. As originally analysed: From reference gene primer amplification, estimates of nucleated cell counts were derived. The protocol was immunoSEQ multiplex PCR, while the TCRdb copy is restricted to in-frame clones and leaves out a portion. V, J and clone size derive from that table, while D and trimming were established from the DNA sequence. The sample has approximately 170,000 clones, more than 75% seen once. This TCR derives from a man aged 40-50 years who had recovered from COVID-19. The sample was PBMCs or T cells enriched from blood (not recorded which).

CDR3 sequence (DNA): TGTGCCAGCAGTGAGTCGCAGGATGGCTACACCTTC. The encoded protein is CASSESQDGYTF. V and J are TRBV2 and TRBJ1-2; D ambiguous. CDR1 and CDR2 from the germline V gene are SNHLY and FYNNEI. The V end was cut by 3 bases, the J end by 6 bases, with 8 bases between. The CDR3 extends over 12 amino acids. The variable domain in full, completed from reference TRBV2 and TRBJ1-2, reads EPEVTQTPSHQVTQMGQEVILRCVPISNHLYFYWYRQILGQKVEFLVSFYNNEISEKSEIFDDQFSVERPDGSNFTLKIRSTKLEDSAMYFCASSESQDGYTFGSGTRLTVV.